These 10 T cell receptor beta chains originate from one sample sequenced in a study of response to subunit inactivated influenza vaccine. Using its own MiXCR run on the RT-PCR reads, TCRdb lists one record per CDR3 protein. The sample consists of about 540,000 distinct CDR3 sequences, roughly 23% of them appearing once. The same sample was also used in a study of T cells expressing NK-cell markers. Per that study: Template switching by 5'RACE with UMIs generated the TCR beta cDNA.

The sequencing used CD4+ T cells sorted from PBMCs, collected approximately 12 days after vaccination. The receptor set was obtained from a man in his forties or fifties who received an inactivated influenza vaccine.

V gene TRBV14 combines with J gene TRBJ2-7, with no clear D. CDR3 size: 14 residues. In germline, CDR1 is SGHDN, CDR2 FVKESK. The V and J ends lost 1 base and 7 bases respectively, with 14 bases between them. The CDR3 sequence is CASSQAETLGEQYF. The CDR3 region has the DNA TGTGCCAGCAGCCAAGCCGAGACGCTAGGGGAGCAGTACTTC. The full variable domain, rest sourced from reference TRBV14 and TRBJ2-7, is EAGVTQFPSHSVIEKGQTVTLRCDPISGHDNLYWYRRVMGKEIKFLLHFVKESKQDESGMPNNRFLAERTGGTYSTLKVQPAELEDSGVYFCASSQAETLGEQYFGPGTRLTVT.

The CDR3 nucleotides are TGCAGTGCCCGCCCCGTAATACGGTCCAAAAACATTCAGTACTTC. Translated: CSARPVIRSKNIQYF. The chain recombines TRBV20-1 with TRBJ2-4; no clear D gene. Germline CDR1 reads DFQATT; CDR2 reads SNEGSKA (reference sequence). V was pared by 6 bases and J by 2 bases, with 17 bases between. This CDR3 is built from 15 residues.

The chain has TRBV7-9 and TRBJ2-6, with no clear D. Germline V CDR1 and CDR2: SEHNR, FQNEAQ (reference sequence). The V end was cut by 4 bases, the J end by 0 bases, with 13 bases between. This CDR3 comprises 17 residues. The CDR3: CASSSRLGYSGANVLTF. The CDR3 nucleotides read TGTGCCAGCAGCTCACGCCTTGGTTACTCTGGGGCCAACGTCCTGACTTTC.

This clonotype appeared a few times. The chain recombines TRBV7-2 with TRBJ2-3; 16 bases match TRBD2. CDR1 is SGHTA and CDR2 is FQGNSA in the germline V gene. Losses at the gene ends were 5 bases for V and 7 bases for J; bases not matched to a gene: 9. This CDR3 is built from 17 residues. The CDR3 sequence is CASSLSGLAGGLNTQYF. Written as DNA, the CDR3 is TGTGCCAGCAGCCTCTCGGGACTAGCGGGGGGGCTGAATACGCAGTATTTT.

This clonotype came up a few times. The gene calls are TRBV21-1 and TRBJ2-7; the listed D gene, TRBD2, was not tested against the DNA. TRBV21-1 is a documented pseudogene. The length of the CDR3 is 17 residues. The CDR3 loop is CASSGSSRSLYSYEQYF. Here the CDR3 DNA reads TGTGCCAGCAGCGGGAGTAGTCGGTCCTTATACTCCTACGAGCAGTACTTC.

This clonotype showed up just a few times. The chain couples TRBV29-1 to TRBJ2-3, with no clear D. V lost 3 bases and J lost 8, with 6 bases in between. The germline V gene has CDR1 SQVTM and CDR2 ANQGSEA. This CDR3 has 10 residues. CDR3 DNA: TGCAGCGTTGATGCCCCTACGCAGTATTTT. This sequence encodes CSVDAPTQYF.

The rearrangement joins TRBV10-3 to TRBJ2-2, with 12 bases fitting TRBD1. Germline CDR1 ENHRY, CDR2 SYGVKD. The CDR3 runs to 19 residues. V dropped 5 bases and J dropped 4; count of bases not matched to a gene: 14. The CDR3 protein is CAISPTRDRGHEVTGELFF. The CDR3 DNA reads as TGTGCCATCAGTCCGACCCGGGACAGGGGGCACGAAGTCACCGGGGAGCTGTTTTTT.

The genes are TRBV12-3 or TRBV12-4 and TRBJ1-2, with no clear D. Between the trimmed V and J ends, which lost 5 bases and 3 bases, there was a span of 7 bases. The CDR3 sequence is 12 residues long. The CDR3 sequence: CASSTRDYGYTF. Here the CDR3 DNA reads TGTGCCAGCAGTACCCGGGACTATGGCTACACCTTC.

The V gene is TRBV10-3, the J gene TRBJ2-1; TRBD2 matches 14 bases. V gave up 7 bases and J gave up 8 bases; unmatched junction bases: 7. Germline V gene data show CDR1 as ENHRY and CDR2 as SYGVKD. The CDR3 covers 15 residues. The CDR3 here is CAIKGTSGRAYEQFF. The CDR3 nucleotides are TGTGCCATCAAAGGGACTAGCGGGAGAGCGTATGAGCAGTTCTTC.

This clonotype turned up a few times. The chain employs TRBV12-3 or TRBV12-4 and TRBJ1-2; 8 bases map to TRBD1. The CDR3 loop spans 13 amino acids. V lost 5 bases to trimming and J lost 8 bases; unmatched junction nucleotides: 7. Here the CDR3 reads CASSRQGARGYTF. For the CDR3, the DNA is TGTGCCAGCAGTCGGCAGGGGGCGCGAGGCTACACCTTC.